These 19 T cell receptor beta chains share one sample of origin, sequenced in a study of cytomegalovirus exposure and HLA in healthy donors. Clones were read by immunoSEQ multiplex PCR, and TCRdb kept only the in-frame ones, dropping some. The sample contains some 160,000 clones, 85% to 90% of which appear only once. Specimen: PBMCs. The receptors stem from a man between 18 and 29 years old in good health and CMV-seronegative.

The chain links TRBV6-5 to TRBJ2-1; 8 bases line up with TRBD2. This CDR3 comprises 15 residues. V lost 6 bases and J lost 2; bases outside the gene matches: 6. Germline assignment: CDR1 MNHEY and CDR2 SVGAGI. This CDR3 reads CASSRTAGAYNEQFF. The DNA of the CDR3 is TGTGCCAGCAGCCGGACAGCGGGAGCCTACAATGAGCAGTTCTTC.

The chain combines TRBV10-3 with TRBJ2-1, with TRBD2 identical over 8 bases. The CDR3 contains 15 residues. Looked up from germline, CDR1 is ENHRY and CDR2 is SYGVKD. Trimming at V came to 10 bases and at J to 6 bases, leaving 14 bases not matched to a gene. The CDR3 loop is CATKVSGVMINEQFF. The CDR3 bases are TGTGCCACGAAAGTTAGCGGGGTCATGATCAATGAGCAGTTCTTC.

The chain has TRBV9 and TRBJ2-6; D might be TRBD1 (6 bases). The CDR3 is 15 residues long. Germline V CDR1 and CDR2: SGDLS, YYNGEE. V was trimmed by 4 bases and J by 3 bases, leaving 11 bases between them. This chain's CDR3 is CASSNWGLGANVLTF. The CDR3 DNA reads TGTGCCAGCAGCAACTGGGGGCTTGGGGCCAACGTCCTGACTTTC.

The rearrangement links TRBV7-2 to TRBJ2-1, with 9 nucleotides matching TRBD2. V dropped 5 bases and J dropped 9; count of bases not matched to a gene: 11. Per germline, CDR1 SGHTA and CDR2 FQGNSA. The CDR3 covers 15 residues. CDR3 coding DNA: TGTGCCAGCAGCCAACGGGGCGGGAGGGAAGGTGAGCAGTTCTTC. Translating it yields CASSQRGGREGEQFF.

This clone was seen a single time. The chain combines TRBV10-3 with TRBJ2-1; TRBD1 matches at 8 bases. This CDR3 is built from 16 residues. The ends lost 6 bases at V and 4 bases at J; junction bases unmatched: 11. Germline V gives CDR1 ENHRY, CDR2 SYGVKD. CDR3 DNA sequence: TGTGCCATCAGAGGGGGAGGACAGGGCGGGTACAATGAGCAGTTCTTC. This translates into CAIRGGGQGGYNEQFF.

The chain couples TRBV5-1 to TRBJ2-6, with a possible D match to TRBD2 (7 bases). The CDR3 has 18 residues. Germline CDR1 and CDR2: SGHRS and YFSETQ. V gave up 0 bases and J gave up 0 bases, with 13 bases separating them. CDR3 amino acids: CASSLVAGANSGANVLTF. The CDR3 DNA is TGCGCCAGCAGCTTGGTTGCGGGGGCAAACTCTGGGGCCAACGTCCTGACTTTC.

The V call is TRBV2, the J call TRBJ1-5, with D perhaps TRBD1 (6 bases). The V gene lost 7 bases and the J gene lost 3 bases, with 16 bases spanning the gap. The CDR3 is 15 amino acids. Germline V gives CDR1 SNHLY, CDR2 FYNNEI. DNA of the CDR3: TGTGCCAGCACCGGATGGGGGCCGGACAATCAGCCCCAGCATTTT. The encoded protein is CASTGWGPDNQPQHF.

The chain couples TRBV2 to TRBJ2-6; 7 bases match TRBD1. CDR1 SNHLY and CDR2 FYNNEI come from the germline V gene. The CDR3 runs to 20 residues. Unmatched junction bases numbered 15, after V lost 4 bases and J lost 0 bases. The CDR3 DNA sequence: TGTGCCAGCAGTGTAGAGACAGGGAACCCCCACGGCTCTGGGGCCAACGTCCTGACTTTC. Translating it yields CASSVETGNPHGSGANVLTF.

This clone was counted a few times. The V call is TRBV2, the J call TRBJ1-6, with 8 bases aligning to TRBD1. The ends lost 6 bases at V and 8 bases at J; junction bases unmatched: 9. Germline CDR1 reads SNHLY; CDR2 reads FYNNEI. This CDR3 has 15 residues. The DNA of the CDR3 is TGTGCCAGCAGCAGGGGGCCCCGTTTTGATTCACCCCTCCACTTT. Translating it yields CASSRGPRFDSPLHF.

The chain uses TRBV5-4 and TRBJ2-5; the match to TRBD2 covers 7 bases. Germline V gene sequence: CDR1 SGHNT, CDR2 YYREEE (reference sequence). The J segment lost 5 bases and the V segment lost 4 bases, leaving 8 bases of the junction unmatched. CDR3 size: 14 residues. This chain's CDR3 is CASSASGGAETQYF. In nucleotides, the CDR3 is TGTGCCAGCAGCGCCTCGGGGGGTGCGGAGACCCAGTACTTC.

V usage is TRBV7-9 and J usage is TRBJ2-7, with D possibly matching TRBD1 (5 bases). This CDR3 spans 12 amino acids. The germline gives CDR1 SEHNR, CDR2 FQNEAQ (reference sequence). The V end was cut by 4 bases, the J end by 7 bases, with 11 bases between. Here the CDR3 DNA reads TGTGCCAGCAGCTGGTCAGGGTCTGAGCAGTACTTC. Protein sequence: CASSWSGSEQYF.

This clone was seen only a few times. The chain carries TRBV7-9 and TRBJ2-7; TRBD2 aligns across 8 bases. The CDR3 has 13 amino acids. Germline-derived CDR1 and CDR2 are SEHNR and FQNEAQ (reference sequence). The trim removed 8 bases at V and 4 bases at J, leaving 7 bases unmatched. The DNA of the CDR3 is TGTGCCAGCTTTCGGGAGGGTGTGTACGAGCAGTACTTC. It is translated as CASFREGVYEQYF.

The chain uses TRBV2 and TRBJ2-6; 8 bases map to TRBD2. The CDR3 runs 14 residues. CDR1 SNHLY and CDR2 FYNNEI come from the germline V gene. J was trimmed by 6 bases and V by 10 bases; bases with no gene match: 8. The CDR3: CATDGGVLANVLTF. The CDR3 DNA reads TGTGCCACCGACGGGGGGGTCTTGGCCAACGTCCTGACTTTC.

The V gene is TRBV28, the J gene TRBJ2-7; 7 positions agree with TRBD2. The CDR3 runs to 16 residues. Germline CDR1 is MDHEN and CDR2 is SYDVKM. After removal of 4 bases from V and 7 bases from J, the junction contained 16 bases not matched to a gene. The CDR3 DNA reads TGTGCCAGCAGTTCTCTAGGCAGCGGGACTCCCGGGGAGCAGTACTTC. It specifies CASSSLGSGTPGEQYF.

V gene TRBV14 combines with J gene TRBJ2-7; TRBD1 matches 9 bases. The CDR3 has 15 amino acids. Germline V CDR1 and CDR2: SGHDN, FVKESK. V lost 0 bases to trimming and J lost 4 bases; unmatched junction nucleotides: 4. This chain's CDR3 is CASSQERDRVYEQYV. In DNA, the CDR3 is TGTGCCAGCAGCCAAGAACGGGACAGGGTTTACGAGCAGTACGTC.

V usage is TRBV5-1 and J usage is TRBJ1-6; 7 bases map to TRBD1. This CDR3 is 16 amino acids long. The V gene end was trimmed by 0 bases and the J gene end by 3 bases; junction bases not matched to a gene: 3. Germline V lookup: CDR1 SGHRS, CDR2 YFSETQ. For the CDR3, the DNA is TGCGCCAGCAGCTTGGAAGGGACAGTCTATAATTCACCCCTCCACTTT. Translated, it gives CASSLEGTVYNSPLHF.

The V gene is TRBV5-1, the J gene TRBJ1-1; the D gene is possibly TRBD1 (5 bases). Trimming removed 2 bases at V and 2 bases at J, with 13 bases between. CDR3 length equals 15 residues. From germline, CDR1 is SGHRS and CDR2 YFSETQ. CDR3 coding DNA: TGCGCCAGCAGCTTAGAGACAGACCCTAACACTGAAGCTTTCTTT. The encoded protein is CASSLETDPNTEAFF. Full variable domain (remainder filled in from reference TRBV5-1 and TRBJ1-1): KAGVTQTPRYLIKTRGQQVTLSCSPISGHRSVSWYQQTPGQGLQFLFEYFSETQRNKGNFPGRFSGRQFSNSRSEMNVSTLELGDSALYLCASSLETDPNTEAFFGQGTRLTVV.

This chain uses TRBV6-5 with TRBJ1-6; 7 nucleotides match TRBD1. Germline lookup yields CDR1 MNHEY and CDR2 SVGAGI. The CDR3 contains 16 residues. With V trimmed by 1 base and J by 6 bases, 6 bases remained unmatched. The CDR3 protein is CASSYLGQVPNSPLHF. The CDR3 bases are TGTGCCAGCAGTTACTTAGGACAGGTCCCTAATTCACCCCTCCACTTT.

This sequence joins TRBV19 and TRBJ2-5; 11 bases map to TRBD1. The CDR3 is made up of 14 amino acids. J lost 4 bases, V lost 6 bases, and 4 bases had no gene match. Germline loops: CDR1 LNHDA, CDR2 SQIVND (reference sequence). Written as DNA, the CDR3 is TGTGCCAGTAGGGACAGGGGGCAGGGAGAGACCCAGTACTTC. Protein: CASRDRGQGETQYF. The full variable domain, completed using reference TRBV19 and TRBJ2-5, is DGGITQSPKYLFRKEGQNVTLSCEQNLNHDAMYWYRQDPGQGLRLIYYSQIVNDFQKGDIAEGYSVSREKKESFPLTVTSAQKNPTAFYLCASRDRGQGETQYFGPGTRLLVL.